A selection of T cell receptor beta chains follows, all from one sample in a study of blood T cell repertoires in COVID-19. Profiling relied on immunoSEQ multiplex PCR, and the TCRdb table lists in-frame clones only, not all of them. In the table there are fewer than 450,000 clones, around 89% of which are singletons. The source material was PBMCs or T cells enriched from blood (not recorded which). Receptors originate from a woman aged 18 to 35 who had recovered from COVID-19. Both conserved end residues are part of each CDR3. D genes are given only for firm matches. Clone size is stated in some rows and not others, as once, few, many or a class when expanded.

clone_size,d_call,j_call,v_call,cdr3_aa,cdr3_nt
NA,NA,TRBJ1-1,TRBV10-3,CAISEFPSGLPDGEAFF,TGTGCCATCAGTGAGTTCCCCAGTGGGCTACCTGATGGTGAAGCTTTCTTT
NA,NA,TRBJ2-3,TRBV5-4,CASSLADTQYF,TGTGCCAGCAGCTTGGCGGATACGCAGTATTTT
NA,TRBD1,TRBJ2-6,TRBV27,CASSFVDRGLGANVLTF,TGTGCCAGCAGTTTTGTGGACAGGGGGCTTGGGGCCAACGTCCTGACTTTC
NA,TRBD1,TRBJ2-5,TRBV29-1,CSVEKRGDRAQETQYF,TGCAGCGTTGAAAAGAGGGGGGACAGGGCCCAAGAGACCCAGTACTTC
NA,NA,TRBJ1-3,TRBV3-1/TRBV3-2,CASSQDLGNTIYF,TGTGCCAGCAGCCAAGATCTAGGAAACACCATATATTTT
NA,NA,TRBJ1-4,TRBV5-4,CASSLMGSQGRGGEKLFF,TGTGCCAGCAGCTTGATGGGGTCCCAGGGCCGAGGGGGAGAAAAACTGTTTTTT
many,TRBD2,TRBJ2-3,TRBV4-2,CASSQDGTSGADTQYF,TGTGCCAGCAGCCAAGATGGGACTAGCGGGGCAGATACGCAGTATTTT
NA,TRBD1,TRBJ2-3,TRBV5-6,CASSLAGAGGPDTQYF,TGTGCCAGCAGCTTAGCTGGCGCAGGGGGCCCAGATACGCAGTATTTT
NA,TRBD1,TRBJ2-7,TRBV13,CASSRRQGESYEQYF,TGTGCCAGCAGCCGTAGACAGGGGGAGTCCTACGAGCAGTACTTC
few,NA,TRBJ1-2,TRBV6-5,CASSYSLRGRHTF,TGTGCCAGCAGTTACTCTCTTAGGGGCAGGCACACCTTC
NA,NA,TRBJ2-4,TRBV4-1,CASSQGRPAGGTKNIQYF,TGCGCCAGCAGCCAGGGGCGGCCAGCGGGCGGGACCAAAAACATTCAGTACTTC
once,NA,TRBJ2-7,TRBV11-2,CASSSSTGYEQYF,TGTGCCAGCAGCTCAAGCACCGGTTACGAGCAGTACTTC
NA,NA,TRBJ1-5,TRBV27,CASSLQSGNQPQHF,TGTGCCAGCAGTTTACAGTCAGGCAATCAGCCCCAGCATTTT
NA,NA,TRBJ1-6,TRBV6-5,CASSYRGVSYNSPLHF,TGTGCCAGCAGTTACCGGGGTGTCTCCTATAATTCACCCCTCCACTTT
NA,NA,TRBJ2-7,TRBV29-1,CSVVKQGRRNEQYF,TGCAGCGTTGTAAAACAGGGAAGGCGGAACGAGCAGTACTTC
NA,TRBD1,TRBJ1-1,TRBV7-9,CASSLAGTGRNTEAFF,TGTGCCAGCAGCTTAGCGGGGACAGGGAGGAACACTGAAGCTTTCTTT
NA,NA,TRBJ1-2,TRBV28,CASGLAGHGGYTF,TGTGCCAGCGGCCTGGCGGGGCATGGTGGCTACACCTTC
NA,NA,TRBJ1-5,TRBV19,CASSIVGVNQPQHF,TGTGCCAGTAGTATTGTCGGGGTCAATCAGCCCCAGCATTTT
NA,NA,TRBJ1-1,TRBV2,CASSERWRVNTEAFF,TGTGCCAGCAGTGAGAGGTGGCGGGTGAACACTGAAGCTTTCTTT
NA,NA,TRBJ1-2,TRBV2,CASALRRSGSGYTF,TGTGCCAGCGCGCTTCGGAGGTCGGGGAGCGGCTACACCTTC
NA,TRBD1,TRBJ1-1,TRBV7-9,CASSLTGTEGPEAFF,TGTGCCAGCAGCTTAACCGGGACAGAGGGGCCCGAAGCTTTCTTT
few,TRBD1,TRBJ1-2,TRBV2,CASSGLSRDRAYYSDGYTF,TGTGCCAGCAGCGGTCTCTCCCGGGACAGGGCCTACTATTCAGATGGCTACACCTTC
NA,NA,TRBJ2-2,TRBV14,CASSLAGNTGELFF,TGTGCCAGCAGCCTGGCAGGAAACACCGGGGAGCTGTTTTTT
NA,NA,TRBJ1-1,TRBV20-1,CSARTGKGAFF,TGCAGTGCGAGAACAGGGAAGGGAGCTTTCTTT
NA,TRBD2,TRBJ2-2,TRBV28,CASVFQGWLAGNTGELFF,TGTGCCAGTGTCTTCCAGGGATGGCTAGCGGGAAACACCGGGGAGCTGTTTTTT
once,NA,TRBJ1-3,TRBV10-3,CAIKLTDSGNTIYF,TGTGCCATCAAATTGACAGACTCTGGAAACACCATATATTTT
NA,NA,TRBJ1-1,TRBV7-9,CASSLEEAFF,TGTGCCAGCAGCTTAGAGGAGGCTTTCTTT